Sequencing of this T cell receptor (beta chain) was carried out in a study of early T cells in non-severe SARS-CoV-2 infection. In the study overall: Sequencing targeted bulk RNA from unsorted whole blood, leaving chains unpaired. General study findings and limits: Sequences matched to VDJdb favored anti-spike CD8 responses, while private and CD4 specificities were missed.

The TCR library protocol attached unique molecular identifiers to the individual cDNA molecules. Via MiXCR, TCRdb re-called the 5' RACE reads, giving one row per CDR3 protein. The sample contains some 82,000 distinct CDR3 sequences, approximately 12% of which appear only once. There are a few counts of this clonotype. What it recognizes is unknown. CDR3 size: 12 residues. With 7 bases clipped from V and 6 bases from J, the junction kept 7 bases outside the gene matches. Per germline, CDR1 DFQATT and CDR2 SNEGSKA (reference sequence). This rearrangement joins TRBV20-1 to TRBJ1-2; TRBD1 matches 8 bases. The TCR comes from an adult who was a healthcare worker with PCR-confirmed SARS-CoV-2 infection or an uninfected control (not recorded which). The input for sequencing was whole blood, taken at baseline. This CDR3 is CSVRTGSDGYTF. CDR3 sequence (DNA): TGCAGTGTTCGGACAGGGAGTGATGGCTACACCTTC.